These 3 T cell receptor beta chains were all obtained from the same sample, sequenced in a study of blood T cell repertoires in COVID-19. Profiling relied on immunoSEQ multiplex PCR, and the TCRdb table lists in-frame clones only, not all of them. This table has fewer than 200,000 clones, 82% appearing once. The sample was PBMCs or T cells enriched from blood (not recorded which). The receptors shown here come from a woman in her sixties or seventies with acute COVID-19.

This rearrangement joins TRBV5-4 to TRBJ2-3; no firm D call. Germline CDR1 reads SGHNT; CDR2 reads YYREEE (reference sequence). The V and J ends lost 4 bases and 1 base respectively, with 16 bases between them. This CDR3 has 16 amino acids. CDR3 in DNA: TGTGCCAGCAGCCGCCGGGTTGGGTCCCGCACAGATACGCAGTATTTT. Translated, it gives CASSRRVGSRTDTQYF.

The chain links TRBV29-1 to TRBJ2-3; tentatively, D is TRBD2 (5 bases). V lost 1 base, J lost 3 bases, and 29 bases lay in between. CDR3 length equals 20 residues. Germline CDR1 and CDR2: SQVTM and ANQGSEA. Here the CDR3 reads CSVEGGLSERSSKLTDTQYF. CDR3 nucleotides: TGCAGCGTTGAAGGAGGGTTGTCGGAGAGGTCATCAAAACTTACAGATACGCAGTATTTT.

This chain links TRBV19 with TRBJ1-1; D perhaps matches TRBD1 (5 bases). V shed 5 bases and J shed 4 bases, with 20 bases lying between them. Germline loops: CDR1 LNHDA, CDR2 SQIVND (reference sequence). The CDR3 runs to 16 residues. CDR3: CASSFEGARSGTEAFF. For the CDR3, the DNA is TGTGCCAGTAGTTTTGAAGGGGCCCGATCGGGCACTGAAGCTTTCTTT.